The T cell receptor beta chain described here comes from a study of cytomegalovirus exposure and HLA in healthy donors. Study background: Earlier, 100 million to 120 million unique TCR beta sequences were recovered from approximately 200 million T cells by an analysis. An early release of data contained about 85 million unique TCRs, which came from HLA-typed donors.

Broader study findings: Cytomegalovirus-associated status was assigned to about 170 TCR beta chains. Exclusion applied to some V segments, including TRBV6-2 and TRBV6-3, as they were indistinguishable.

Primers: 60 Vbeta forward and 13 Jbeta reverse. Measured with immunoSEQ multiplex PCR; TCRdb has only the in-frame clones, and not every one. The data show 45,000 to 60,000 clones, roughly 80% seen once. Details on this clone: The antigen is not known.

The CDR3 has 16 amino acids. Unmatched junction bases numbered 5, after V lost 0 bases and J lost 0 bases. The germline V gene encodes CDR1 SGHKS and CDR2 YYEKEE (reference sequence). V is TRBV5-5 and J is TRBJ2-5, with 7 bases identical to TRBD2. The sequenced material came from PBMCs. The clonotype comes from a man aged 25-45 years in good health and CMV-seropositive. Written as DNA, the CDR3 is TGTGCCAGCAGCTTGGCCGAGCGGGGCCACCAAGAGACCCAGTACTTC. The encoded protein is CASSLAERGHQETQYF.